Shown below are 14 T cell receptor beta chains from a single sample sequenced in a study. From the RT-PCR reads, TCRdb called clonotypes with MiXCR, one entry per CDR3 protein. The sample has more than 600,000 distinct CDR3 sequences, 11% to 15% seen once. Material: memory CD4+ T cells from blood. These TCRs come from a female donor in good health, serving as a healthy control.

This sequence joins TRBV6-1 and TRBJ2-2; D uncertain. CDR3 length: 14 amino acids. CDR1 MNHNS and CDR2 SASEGT come from the germline V gene. The ends were cut back, 7 bases at V and 6 bases at J, with 15 bases in the middle. The CDR3 loop is CASTPFAASGELFF. CDR3 nucleotides: TGTGCCAGCACGCCGTTTGCGGCCTCCGGGGAGCTGTTTTTT.

J is TRBJ1-5 and V is TRBV6-1, with 9 nucleotides matching TRBD1. The CDR3 extends over 16 amino acids. The germline V gene has CDR1 MNHNS and CDR2 SASEGT. Trimming at V came to 3 bases and at J to 5 bases, leaving 8 bases not matched to a gene. The CDR3 bases are TGTGCCAGCAGTGACACAAAACAGGGGGCTTATCAGCCCCAGCATTTT. Protein: CASSDTKQGAYQPQHF.

This clonotype was counted at least ten times. The chain is built from TRBV4-3 and TRBJ2-7; 14 bases fit TRBD2. In germline, CDR1 is LGHNA, CDR2 YSLEER. V dropped 0 bases and J dropped 5; count of bases not matched to a gene: 0. This CDR3 region has 15 residues. CDR3 region: CASSQEGLAGDEQYF. For the CDR3, the DNA is TGCGCCAGCAGCCAAGAGGGACTAGCGGGAGACGAGCAGTACTTC.

This clonotype came up a few times. This chain links TRBV27 with TRBJ1-2, with a weak D call TRBD1 (5 bases). V was shortened by 7 bases and J by 4 bases, with 13 bases between the two germline ends. This CDR3 contains 13 residues. In germline, CDR1 is MNHEY, CDR2 SMNVEV (reference sequence). The CDR3, as DNA: TGTGCCAGCACTAGGCTGGGGACCTATGGCTACACCTTC. This encodes CASTRLGTYGYTF.

The V and J genes are TRBV7-3 and TRBJ1-1; weak D call: TRBD1 (6 bases). The V end was cut by 4 bases, the J end by 11 bases, with 14 bases between. The CDR3 runs to 12 residues. Germline V CDR1 and CDR2: SGHTA, FQGTGA. CDR3: CASSSGDKTAFF. The CDR3 nucleotides read TGTGCCAGCAGCTCCGGGGACAAAACCGCTTTCTTT.

This clonotype was counted once. The rearrangement uses TRBV9 and TRBJ2-7; D remains unclear. Trimming stripped 5 bases from V and 2 bases from J, with 17 bases between. The length of the CDR3 is 15 residues. The germline CDR1 and CDR2 sequences are SGDLS and YYNGEE. The CDR3, as DNA: TGTGCCAGCAGTCCCCCCCCCGGTCCCACCTACGAGCAGTACTTC. This encodes CASSPPPGPTYEQYF.

V gene TRBV18 combines with J gene TRBJ2-1; a possible D gene is TRBD2 (6 bases). Trimming pared 2 bases from V and 3 bases from J, leaving 11 bases between. CDR1 KGHSH and CDR2 LQKENI come from the germline V gene. The CDR3 loop spans 15 amino acids. The CDR3 region is CASSPDRGYYNEQFF. The CDR3 nucleotides read TGTGCCAGCTCACCAGACCGGGGGTACTACAATGAGCAGTTCTTC.

This sequence joins TRBV5-1 and TRBJ2-5, with D perhaps TRBD2 (6 bases). This CDR3 spans 15 amino acids. Germline CDR1 reads SGHRS; CDR2 reads YFSETQ. Trimming stripped 3 bases from V and 7 bases from J, with 19 bases between. The CDR3 bases are TGCGCCAGCAGCTACACAAGGTCCGATAGCGGGACCCAGTACTTC. Protein product: CASSYTRSDSGTQYF.

The chain employs TRBV7-2 and TRBJ2-5, with D possibly matching TRBD1 (6 bases). The CDR3 extends over 12 amino acids. Per the germline V gene, CDR1 is SGHTA and CDR2 is FQGNSA. V lost 5 bases and J 6 bases, leaving 10 bases between the germline ends. CDR3 residues: CASSPTGKTQYF. CDR3 nucleotide sequence: TGTGCCAGCAGCCCTACAGGGAAGACCCAGTACTTC. Using reference TRBV7-2 and TRBJ2-5 for the parts outside the CDR3, the full variable domain is GAGVSQSPSNKVTEKGKDVELRCDPISGHTALYWYRQSLGQGLEFLIYFQGNSAPDKSGLPSDRFSAERTGGSVSTLTIQRTQQEDSAVYLCASSPTGKTQYFGPGTRLLVL.

This sequence joins TRBV6-1 and TRBJ2-3; 14 nucleotides agree with TRBD2. Trimming cost V 6 bases and J 6 bases; bases outside gene matches: 5. The CDR3 spans 15 residues. Germline values: CDR1 MNHNS, CDR2 SASEGT. The chain's CDR3 is CASRQTSGRADTQYF. CDR3 coding DNA: TGTGCCAGCAGACAGACTAGCGGGAGGGCGGATACGCAGTATTTT.

This clonotype was observed a handful of times. The rearrangement uses TRBV20-1 and TRBJ2-1; unclear D gene. With 3 bases removed from V and 3 bases from J, the gap between germline ends came to 6 bases. This CDR3 comprises 12 residues. CDR1 and CDR2 from the germline V gene are DFQATT and SNEGSKA (reference sequence). Here the CDR3 DNA reads TGCAGTGCTAGCCGCTTCTACAATGAGCAGTTCTTC. Residues: CSASRFYNEQFF.

The chain joins TRBV6-2 or TRBV6-3 to TRBJ2-6; D is uncertain. The CDR3 runs 22 residues. Germline values: CDR1 MNHEY, CDR2 SVGEGT. Trimming removed 2 bases from V and 0 bases from J, with 26 bases in between. The chain's CDR3 is CASSYNRMKGIYLNSGANVLTF. CDR3 nucleotide sequence: TGTGCCAGCAGTTACAATAGGATGAAGGGAATCTACCTTAACTCTGGGGCCAACGTCCTGACTTTC.

This clonotype has just a few counts. The chain joins TRBV4-3 to TRBJ2-1; no reliable D call. The CDR3 is made up of 15 amino acids. Trimming took off 0 bases at V and 2 bases at J, with 8 bases between the two ends. Germline CDR1 reads LGHNA; CDR2 reads YSLEER. The CDR3 loop reads CASSQDSLPYNEQFF. For the CDR3, the DNA is TGCGCCAGCAGCCAAGACTCTTTACCCTACAATGAGCAGTTCTTC.

This clonotype came up a few times. This sequence may be a read error, since a much larger clone differs from it by one base. V is TRBV28 and J is TRBJ2-7; TRBD2 matches at 12 bases. V lost 7 bases to trimming and J lost 6 bases; unmatched junction nucleotides: 7. CDR1 is MDHEN, CDR2 SYDVKM, per germline. The CDR3 runs 14 residues. The CDR3 here is CASTPSGRAGEQYF. The CDR3 bases are TGTGCCAGCACCCCTAGCGGGAGGGCCGGCGAGCAGTACTTC.